This TCR beta chain was sequenced in a study of cytomegalovirus exposure and HLA in healthy donors. Notes on the study in general: Compared with the approximately 700-donor mean, an Asian-associated ancestry cluster reportedly had fewer N-insertions, according to a later analysis. The records held CMV serostatus as the only immune exposure information.

Primers: 60 Vbeta forward and 13 Jbeta reverse. Measured with immunoSEQ multiplex PCR; TCRdb has only the in-frame clones, and not every one. This table holds some 120,000 clones, about three quarters found once. Germline assignment: CDR1 SGHVS and CDR2 FQNEAQ. Trimming cost V 0 bases and J 3 bases; bases outside gene matches: 9. This CDR3 has 18 amino acids. This clone was seen just once. Its antigen is not identified. The sequence came from a woman aged 40 to 50 in good health and CMV-seronegative. The chain combines TRBV7-8 with TRBJ2-1, with TRBD2 matching 9 bases. The sample was PBMCs. The CDR3 spells CASSLAGLADEDYNEQFF. The CDR3 coding sequence is TGTGCCAGCAGCTTAGCGGGACTAGCTGACGAAGACTACAATGAGCAGTTCTTC.